This T cell receptor beta chain emerged from a study of blood T cell repertoires in COVID-19. The overall study: The analysed material was cDNA or gDNA that came from T cells, B-cell-depleted T cells, or PBMCs.

CDR1 and CDR2 from the germline V gene are MNHEY and SMNVEV (reference sequence). V was shortened by 5 bases and J by 6 bases, with 14 bases between the two germline ends. This CDR3 has 15 amino acids. In the original analysis: From reference gene primer amplification, estimates of nucleated cell counts were derived. Repertoires were generated with immunoSEQ multiplex PCR, while TCRdb's copy carries only in-frame clones and drops some. From that table come the V and J calls and clone size; the DNA was used to work out D and trimming. The sample records around 310,000 clones, approximately 88% being singletons. Participant-reported clinical history was the basis for cohort assignment. Recovered Cohort 3 donors showed two negative PCRs, clearance, or symptom resolution.

Sequencing was done on a sample of PBMCs or T cells enriched from blood (not recorded which). The chain recombines TRBV27 with TRBJ1-6; no reliable D call. The sequence was collected from a young man who had recovered from COVID-19. The CDR3 DNA reads TGTGCCAGCAGTATACAGAAGTTGGGTAATTCACCCCTCCACTTT. Amino acid sequence: CASSIQKLGNSPLHF.